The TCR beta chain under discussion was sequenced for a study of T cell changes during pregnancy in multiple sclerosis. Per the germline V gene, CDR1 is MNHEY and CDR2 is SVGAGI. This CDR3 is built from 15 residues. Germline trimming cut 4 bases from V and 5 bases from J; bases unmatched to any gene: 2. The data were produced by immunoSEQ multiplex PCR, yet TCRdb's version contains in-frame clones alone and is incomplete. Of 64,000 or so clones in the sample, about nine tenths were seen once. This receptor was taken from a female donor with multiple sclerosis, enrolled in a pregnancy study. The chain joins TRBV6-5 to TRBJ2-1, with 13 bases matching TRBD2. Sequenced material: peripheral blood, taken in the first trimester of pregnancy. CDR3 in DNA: TGTGCCAGCAGTTCTGGGACTAGCGGGGACAATGAGCAGTTCTTC. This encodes CASSSGTSGDNEQFF.